This T cell receptor (beta chain) was observed in a study of low-dose radiotherapy and immunotherapy resistance in tumors. The time point denotes: before trial treatment. Patients deemed eligible presented with advanced solid tumors lacking tumor-infiltrating lymphocytes. There are many counts of this clonotype. Primers targeting TRAV and TRBV primed first-strand cDNA, covering alpha and beta chains. With a constant-region primer and a V-primer adapter, TCRs were subjected to about 20 PCR cycles of amplification. TCRdb re-derived calls from the reads in MiXCR, one entry per CDR3 protein. The sample records approximately 90,000 distinct CDR3 sequences, 9.4% being singletons. The CDR3 loop spans 14 amino acids. Germline CDR1 LNHDA, CDR2 SQIVND (reference sequence). V was cut by 8 bases and J by 4 bases, with 17 bases left in between.

V and J are TRBV19 and TRBJ1-2; D uncertain. The receptor's source is a male donor with prostate cancer. Material: PBMCs, obtained before treatment. CDR3 residues: CASLGGGGSYGYTF. In DNA, the CDR3 is TGTGCCAGTCTCGGCGGTGGAGGGAGCTATGGCTACACCTTC.